A single sample is the source of the 30 T cell receptor beta chains below, sequenced in a study of cytomegalovirus exposure and HLA in healthy donors. The primer mix had 60 Vbeta and 13 Jbeta primers. Generated by immunoSEQ multiplex PCR, the TCRdb table keeps only in-frame clones and is missing some. Of 200,000 to 250,000 clones detected, roughly 70% appear once; the ten largest clones hold 1.8%. The sequencing sample was made of PBMCs. These receptors came from a woman between 25 and 40 years old in good health and CMV-seronegative.

The rearrangement links TRBV5-1 to TRBJ2-3; the D is unclear. Germline V lookup: CDR1 SGHRS, CDR2 YFSETQ. This CDR3 is built from 16 residues. V was cut by 0 bases and J by 0 bases, with 11 bases left in between. The CDR3 here is CASSLAVTESTDTQYF. CDR3 in DNA: TGCGCCAGCAGCTTGGCCGTTACAGAGAGCACAGATACGCAGTATTTT.

This clone was seen once. Other DNA sequences from this sample encode an identical CDR3 as well. This chain connects TRBV2 to TRBJ1-3; D is possibly TRBD1 (6 bases). From germline, CDR1 is SNHLY and CDR2 FYNNEI. The germline V and J ends were trimmed by 3 bases and 0 bases, with 9 bases remaining between them. The CDR3 spans 15 residues. CDR3 in amino acids: CASSDQGSSGNTIYF. As DNA, the CDR3 is TGTGCCAGCAGTGATCAGGGGAGCTCTGGAAACACCATATATTTT.

The rearrangement links TRBV13 to TRBJ1-1; D is ambiguous. V gave up 5 bases and J gave up 1 base, with 17 bases separating them. CDR3 size: 16 residues. Looked up from germline, CDR1 is PRHDT and CDR2 is FYEKMQ (reference sequence). The CDR3 loop reads CASSPMAGRQNTEAFF. CDR3 coding DNA: TGTGCCAGCAGCCCAATGGCGGGGAGACAGAACACTGAAGCTTTCTTT.

V and J are TRBV9 and TRBJ2-3, with 7 bases lining up with TRBD1. V shed 0 bases and J 1 base; nucleotides not matched to a gene: 2. This CDR3 comprises 15 residues. CDR1 SGDLS and CDR2 YYNGEE come from the germline V gene. The CDR3 region has the DNA TGTGCCAGCAGCGTAGTTCAGGGGGGCACAGATACGCAGTATTTT. This sequence encodes CASSVVQGGTDTQYF.

This clone was counted only a few times. An end of the junction does not agree with germline; a read error may underlie this. The chain carries TRBV10-3 and TRBJ1-5; D remains ambiguous. The germline gives CDR1 ENHRY, CDR2 SYGVKD. The CDR3 totals 15 residues. The chain's CDR3 is CAASKAGRSNQPQNF. The CDR3 DNA follows: TGTGCCGCCTCCAAAGCAGGCAGAAGCAATCAGCCCCAGAATTTT.

The rearrangement uses TRBV14 and TRBJ2-7; tentatively, D is TRBD2 (6 bases). Germline lookup yields CDR1 SGHDN and CDR2 FVKESK. V was shortened by 0 bases and J by 3 bases, with 15 bases between the two germline ends. This CDR3 spans 16 amino acids. The CDR3 sequence: CASSQEDRGEFYEQYF. For the CDR3, the DNA is TGTGCCAGCAGCCAAGAGGATCGCGGGGAGTTCTACGAGCAGTACTTC.

The chain is built from TRBV19 and TRBJ1-2; the D is unclear. CDR3 size: 12 residues. Germline loops: CDR1 LNHDA, CDR2 SQIVND (reference sequence). Trimming stripped 5 bases from V and 8 bases from J, with 12 bases between. CDR3 bases: TGTGCCAGTAGTTCCGGGATGAGGGGCTACACCTTC. It yields the protein CASSSGMRGYTF.

The chain combines TRBV10-3 with TRBJ1-2, with D possibly TRBD1 on 6 matching bases. Germline loops: CDR1 ENHRY, CDR2 SYGVKD. This CDR3 has 15 residues. V was pared by 3 bases and J by 2 bases, with 13 bases between. The CDR3 region is CAISDPGVPNYGYTF. For the CDR3, the DNA is TGTGCCATCAGTGACCCAGGGGTGCCGAACTATGGCTACACCTTC.

This rearrangement joins TRBV30 to TRBJ2-7; 9 bases map to TRBD1. The ends lost 0 bases at V and 5 bases at J; junction bases unmatched: 5. Germline V gene lookup returns CDR1 GTSNPN and CDR2 SVGIG (reference sequence). This CDR3 spans 14 amino acids. For the CDR3, the DNA is TGTGCCTGGAGTGTAAACAGGGGGCCCCACGAGCAGTACTTC. Translated: CAWSVNRGPHEQYF.

This sequence joins TRBV13 and TRBJ2-1, with D uncertain. V lost 3 bases and J 6 bases, leaving 6 bases between the germline ends. This CDR3 has 12 residues. Germline V gives CDR1 PRHDT, CDR2 FYEKMQ (reference sequence). CDR3: CASSFSVNEQFF. The DNA of the CDR3 is TGTGCCAGCAGCTTTTCGGTCAATGAGCAGTTCTTC.

The chain links TRBV6-6 to TRBJ1-3, with D maybe TRBD1 (6 bases). Trimming left V 2 bases short and J 6 bases short, with 8 bases between. The germline V gene encodes CDR1 MNHNY and CDR2 SVGAGI (reference sequence). The CDR3 runs to 13 residues. CDR3 DNA sequence: TGTGCCAGCAGTTACGACAGGCAAAACACCATATATTTT. Translated: CASSYDRQNTIYF.

The genes are TRBV4-1 and TRBJ2-4; D gene ambiguous. The CDR3 is 17 amino acids. Trimming left V 1 base short and J 0 bases short, with 13 bases between. Germline V lookup: CDR1 MGHRA, CDR2 YSYEKL. The CDR3 protein is CASSQVPSRLAKNIQYF. Written as DNA, the CDR3 is TGCGCCAGCAGCCAAGTCCCCTCCAGGCTAGCCAAAAACATTCAGTACTTC.

The V gene is TRBV6-6, the J gene TRBJ2-7, with a tentative D call TRBD1 (5 bases). The V gene's germline CDR1 is MNHNY and CDR2 SVGAGI (reference sequence). Trimming shortened V by 0 bases and J by 1 base, and 10 bases separated the two germline ends. The CDR3 sequence is 15 residues long. The CDR3 loop reads CASSYSGRVSYEQYF. The CDR3 nucleotides are TGTGCCAGCAGTTACTCTGGCAGGGTATCCTACGAGCAGTACTTC.

CDR3 sequence: CASSFQGRNEQYF. The CDR3 DNA is TGTGCCAGCAGCTTCCAGGGGAGAAACGAGCAGTACTTC. The V call is TRBV5-6, the J call TRBJ2-7; TRBD1 is a possible D gene (6 bases). V gave up 2 bases and J gave up 5 bases, with 11 bases separating them. CDR1 and CDR2 (germline): SGHDT, YYEEEE. This CDR3 has 13 amino acids.

This chain links TRBV5-4 with TRBJ2-1; perhaps TRBD1 as D (6 bases). This CDR3 has 16 amino acids. The germline gives CDR1 SGHNT, CDR2 YYREEE (reference sequence). V was clipped by 0 bases and J by 9 bases, with 19 bases between them. The CDR3 sequence is CASSLVYRDPFREQFF. The CDR3 DNA sequence: TGTGCCAGCAGCTTGGTCTACAGGGACCCTTTCCGTGAGCAGTTCTTC. The whole variable domain, remainder taken from reference TRBV5-4 and TRBJ2-1, is ETGVTQSPTHLIKTRGQQVTLRCSSQSGHNTVSWYQQALGQGPQFIFQYYREEENGRGNFPPRFSGLQFPNYSSELNVNALELDDSALYLCASSLVYRDPFREQFFGPGTRLTVL.

The chain has TRBV7-6 and TRBJ1-2; 7 nucleotides align to TRBD1. V lost 0 bases and J lost 6; bases outside the gene matches: 4. There are 14 residues in the CDR3. The V gene's germline CDR1 is SGHVS and CDR2 FNYEAQ. The CDR3 bases are TGTGCCAGCAGCTTAGCAGAGACAGGGCATGGCTACACCTTC. It yields the protein CASSLAETGHGYTF.

The chain carries TRBV5-3 and TRBJ2-3; 13 bases fit TRBD2. TRBV5-3 has ORF status, its function being uncertain. This CDR3 has 17 amino acids. V was pared by 5 bases and J by 3 bases, with 9 bases of the junction left unmatched. CDR3 protein: CARSFRGTSGMTDTQYF. The DNA for the CDR3 is TGTGCCAGAAGTTTTCGTGGGACTAGCGGGATGACAGATACGCAGTATTTT.

The chain is built from TRBV9 and TRBJ2-1; a weak D match, TRBD2 (6 bases). Germline CDR1 SGDLS, CDR2 YYNGEE. The germline V and J ends were trimmed by 6 bases and 1 base, with 11 bases remaining between them. The CDR3 totals 14 residues. CDR3 DNA sequence: TGTGCCAGCAAGGGGCGGGATTCCTACAATGAGCAGTTCTTC. It codes for CASKGRDSYNEQFF.

The J gene is TRBJ2-7, the V gene TRBV11-3, with 11 nucleotides matching TRBD2. The CDR3 consists of 16 residues. Unmatched junction bases numbered 6, after V lost 1 base and J lost 4 bases. Germline V gene data show CDR1 as SGHNT and CDR2 as YENEEA. For the CDR3, the DNA is TGTGCCAGCAGCTTAGCAACTAGCGGGGGAAGGTACGAGCAGTACTTC. Protein sequence: CASSLATSGGRYEQYF.

The chain is built from TRBV29-1 and TRBJ2-1; D gene uncertain. Germline CDR1 SQVTM, CDR2 ANQGSEA. This CDR3 contains 12 residues. V lost 3 bases to trimming and J lost 5 bases, with 8 bases between them. The CDR3 is CSVESDNNEQFF. The CDR3 DNA reads as TGCAGCGTTGAGTCAGATAACAATGAGCAGTTCTTC.

The sample holds one count of this clone. The rearrangement joins TRBV5-4 to TRBJ2-3, with a weak D call TRBD2 (5 bases). With 0 bases removed from V and 6 bases from J, the gap between germline ends came to 11 bases. The length of the CDR3 is 14 residues. Per germline, CDR1 SGHNT and CDR2 YYREEE (reference sequence). CDR3 loop: CASSLVGSRDTQYF. CDR3 in DNA: TGTGCCAGCAGCTTGGTGGGGAGCAGGGATACGCAGTATTTT.

The chain joins TRBV15 to TRBJ2-7, with D perhaps matching TRBD1 (6 bases). Germline-derived CDR1 and CDR2 are LNHNV and YYDKDF (reference sequence). Trimming cost V 0 bases and J 2 bases, with 11 bases left between them. This CDR3 comprises 15 residues. The CDR3 loop reads CATSRDRDKTYEQYF. The CDR3 DNA is TGTGCCACCAGCAGAGATCGGGACAAGACCTACGAGCAGTACTTC.

This chain links TRBV6-4 with TRBJ1-2; 7 bases line up with TRBD1. This CDR3 contains 12 residues. Germline values: CDR1 MRHNA, CDR2 SNTAGT. V shed 7 bases, J shed 6 bases, and the junction held 5 bases outside the gene matches. In nucleotides, the CDR3 is TGTGCCAGCATCGGGACAGTAAATGGCTACACCTTC. Its protein product is CASIGTVNGYTF.

The chain uses TRBV18 and TRBJ2-2; the match to TRBD2 covers 11 bases. This CDR3 has 18 amino acids. Losses at the gene ends were 3 bases for V and 0 bases for J; bases not matched to a gene: 6. In germline, CDR1 is KGHSH, CDR2 LQKENI. CDR3 in DNA: TGTGCCAGCTCACCGCTAGCGGGGGGCTATGCGAACACCGGGGAGCTGTTTTTT. Encoded protein: CASSPLAGGYANTGELFF.

The chain joins TRBV6-1 to TRBJ2-3; D is perhaps TRBD2 (6 bases). Germline CDR1 is MNHNS and CDR2 is SASEGT. V was shortened by 7 bases and J by 5 bases, with 16 bases between the two germline ends. CDR3 length: 14 residues. The CDR3 DNA reads as TGTGCCAGCAATTTGGCGGGGTCGCGAGATACGCAGTATTTT. This translates into CASNLAGSRDTQYF.

The rearrangement links TRBV5-1 to TRBJ1-1; D is perhaps TRBD1 (5 bases). Deletions cut 1 base from V and 4 bases from J, with 29 bases between. Germline V gives CDR1 SGHRS, CDR2 YFSETQ. The CDR3 is 20 amino acids. The CDR3 DNA reads TGCGCCAGCAGCTTGTGGGGGGGTAGAGCCGGGATGCGAACGGGCACTGAAGCTTTCTTT. Amino acid sequence: CASSLWGGRAGMRTGTEAFF.

This clone was seen only a few times. At one end the junction does not follow the germline gene, possibly because of a read error. The chain joins TRBV7-7 to TRBJ2-2, with no clear D. In germline, CDR1 is SSHAT, CDR2 FNYEAQ (reference sequence). The CDR3 runs 14 residues. The CDR3 DNA reads TGTGCTAGCAGCCCGGTCGAGTTTACCGGGGAGCTGTTTTTT. Protein product: CASSPVEFTGELFF.

The chain links TRBV19 to TRBJ1-1, with D perhaps TRBD1 (5 bases). This CDR3 region has 17 residues. The germline V gene has CDR1 LNHDA and CDR2 SQIVND (reference sequence). The V gene lost 0 bases and the J gene lost 3 bases, with 17 bases spanning the gap. Here the CDR3 DNA reads TGTGCCAGTAGTATAGATCGGAGTAAAGCGGGGGACACTGAAGCTTTCTTT. Translating gives CASSIDRSKAGDTEAFF.

The chain couples TRBV29-1 to TRBJ1-2, with 9 bases lining up with TRBD1. Germline V lookup: CDR1 SQVTM, CDR2 ANQGSEA. The V segment lost 5 bases and the J segment 6 bases; nucleotides outside the gene matches: 4. The CDR3 sequence is 12 residues long. CDR3: CSVTGGQDGYTF. CDR3 nucleotides: TGCAGCGTTACAGGGGGCCAGGATGGCTACACCTTC.

This clone showed up just once. The chain is built from TRBV6-6 and TRBJ1-1, with D tentatively TRBD1 (5 bases). Germline V CDR1 and CDR2: MNHNY, SVGAGI (reference sequence). The CDR3 contains 16 residues. The V and J ends lost 6 bases and 1 base respectively, with 18 bases between them. As DNA, the CDR3 is TGTGCCAGCAGCCAAACCCCTGGCCAGGGGAACACTGAAGCTTTCTTT. Translation: CASSQTPGQGNTEAFF.